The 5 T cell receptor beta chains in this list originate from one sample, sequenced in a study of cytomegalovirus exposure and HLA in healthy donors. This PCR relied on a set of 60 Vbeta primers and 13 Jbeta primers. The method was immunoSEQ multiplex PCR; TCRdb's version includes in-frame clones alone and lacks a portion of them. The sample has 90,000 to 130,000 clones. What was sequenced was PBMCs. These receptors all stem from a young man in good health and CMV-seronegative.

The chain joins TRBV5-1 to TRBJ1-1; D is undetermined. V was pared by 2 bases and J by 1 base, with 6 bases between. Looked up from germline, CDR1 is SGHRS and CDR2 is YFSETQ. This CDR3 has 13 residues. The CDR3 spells CASSFRQNTEAFF. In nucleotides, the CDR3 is TGCGCCAGCAGCTTTAGACAGAACACTGAAGCTTTCTTT.

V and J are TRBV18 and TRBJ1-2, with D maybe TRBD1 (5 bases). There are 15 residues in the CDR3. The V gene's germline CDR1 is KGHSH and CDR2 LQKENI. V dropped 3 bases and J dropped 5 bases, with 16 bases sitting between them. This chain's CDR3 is CASSPSTGLQYGYTF. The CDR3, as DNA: TGTGCCAGCTCACCTTCAACAGGTCTCCAGTATGGCTACACCTTC.

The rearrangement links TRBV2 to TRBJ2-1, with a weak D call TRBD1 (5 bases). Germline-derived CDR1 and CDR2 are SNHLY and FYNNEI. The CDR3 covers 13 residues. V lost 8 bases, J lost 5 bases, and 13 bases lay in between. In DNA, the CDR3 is TGTGCCAGCCGGACATTCCGAGACAATGAGCAGTTCTTC. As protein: CASRTFRDNEQFF.

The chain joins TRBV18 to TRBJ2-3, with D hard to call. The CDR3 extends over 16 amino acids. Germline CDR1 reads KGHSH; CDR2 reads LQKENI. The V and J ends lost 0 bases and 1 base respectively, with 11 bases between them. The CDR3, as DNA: TGTGCCAGCTCACCACCTCGATCAGGCGGCACAGATACGCAGTATTTT. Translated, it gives CASSPPRSGGTDTQYF.

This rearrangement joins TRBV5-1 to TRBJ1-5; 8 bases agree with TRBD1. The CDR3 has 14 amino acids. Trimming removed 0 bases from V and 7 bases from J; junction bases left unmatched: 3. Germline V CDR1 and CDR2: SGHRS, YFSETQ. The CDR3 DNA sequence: TGCGCCAGCAGCTTGGGTACAGGGGGGCAGCCCCAGCATTTT. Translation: CASSLGTGGQPQHF.